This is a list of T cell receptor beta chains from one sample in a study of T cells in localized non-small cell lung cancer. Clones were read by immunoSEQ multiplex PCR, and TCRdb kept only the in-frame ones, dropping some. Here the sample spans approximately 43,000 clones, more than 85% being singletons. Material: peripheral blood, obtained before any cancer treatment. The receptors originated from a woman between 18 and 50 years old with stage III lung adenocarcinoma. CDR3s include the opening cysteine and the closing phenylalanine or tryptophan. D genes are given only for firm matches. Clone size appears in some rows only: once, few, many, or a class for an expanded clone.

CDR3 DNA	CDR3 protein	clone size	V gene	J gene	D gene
TGTGCCAGCAGTCTGCAGTGGGTGGGGGGCGTGAACACTGAAGCTTTCTTT	CASSLQWVGGVNTEAFF	.	TRBV5-6	TRBJ1-1	.
TGCGCCAGCAGCCAAGGATTGGTGCGCGAAAAACTGTTTTTT	CASSQGLVREKLFF	few	TRBV4-1	TRBJ1-4	.
TGTGCCAGCAGCCCGACCCAACAGGGGCATGGCTACACCTTC	CASSPTQQGHGYTF	.	TRBV7-9	TRBJ1-2	TRBD1
TGCAGCGTTCGACAGGGGGCTGGTGAGCAGTTCTTC	CSVRQGAGEQFF	.	TRBV29-1	TRBJ2-1	TRBD1
TGCGCCAGCAGCTTGGATGTTAACTATGGCTACACCTTC	CASSLDVNYGYTF	.	TRBV5-1	TRBJ1-2	.
TGTGCCAGCAGCCGCCGGGACTCGAGGGGCTATGGCTACACCTTC	CASSRRDSRGYGYTF	.	TRBV7-8	TRBJ1-2	.
TGTGCCAGCAGCTTGGTACTTACCCAGCTTCCTAACAATGAGCAGTTCTTC	CASSLVLTQLPNNEQFF	once	TRBV5-4	TRBJ2-1	.
TGCGCCAGCAGCCAGGGGCCGAGCTCCTACAATGAGCAGTTCTTC	CASSQGPSSYNEQFF	.	TRBV4-1	TRBJ2-1	.
TGTGCCAGCAGCCAGAACCCGACTACTAGAGCCAAAAACATTCAGTACTTC	CASSQNPTTRAKNIQYF	.	TRBV11-2	TRBJ2-4	.
TGTGCCAGCAGTTACCGCAGGGGGTACAATGAGCAGTTCTTC	CASSYRRGYNEQFF	.	TRBV6-5	TRBJ2-1	TRBD1
TGTGCCAGCAGTGCTATACCAGGGCAGGGGTACACCGGGGAGCTGTTTTTT	CASSAIPGQGYTGELFF	.	TRBV2	TRBJ2-2	.
TGTGCCAGCAGTCCGGGGACAGTGACCGGTCTTGGAAACACCATATATTTT	CASSPGTVTGLGNTIYF	.	TRBV27	TRBJ1-3	TRBD1
TGTGCCAGCAGCCCTGAGGGCAATGAGCAGTTCTTC	CASSPEGNEQFF	.	TRBV5-4	TRBJ2-1	.
TGTGCCAGCTCCCTACAGGGGCGAAATGAGCAGTTCTTC	CASSLQGRNEQFF	.	TRBV18	TRBJ2-1	TRBD1
TGTGCCAGCAGTGGGGGCTTTGTGGGATACGAGCAGTACTTC	CASSGGFVGYEQYF	.	TRBV2	TRBJ2-7	.
TGTGCCACCAGCAGAGATCAGGCGCAGGGTAAGCAGCCCCAGCATTTT	CATSRDQAQGKQPQHF	.	TRBV15	TRBJ1-5	.
TGTGCCAGCAGTTATCCTAGCGGGGGGGCCGGGGAGACCCAGTACTTC	CASSYPSGGAGETQYF	.	TRBV6-5	TRBJ2-5	TRBD2
TGTGCCTGGAGTAATGTGTGGGGGGCAGGGTCTGGGGCCAACGTCCTGACTTTC	CAWSNVWGAGSGANVLTF	.	TRBV30	TRBJ2-6	.
TGCAGCGTTGAGCTACAGGCGAACTATGGCTACACCTTC	CSVELQANYGYTF	few	TRBV29-1	TRBJ1-2	.
TGCGCCAGCAGCAACTTAAACAGGGGCTACGAGCAGTACTTC	CASSNLNRGYEQYF	.	TRBV5-1	TRBJ2-7	TRBD1
TGTGCCAGCAGCTTAGGGGACAGGGCTGCCGGGGAGCTGTTTTTT	CASSLGDRAAGELFF	.	TRBV11-3	TRBJ2-2	TRBD1
TGTGCCAGCAGCACTACTGGGTACGAGCAGTACTTC	CASSTTGYEQYF	.	TRBV5-4	TRBJ2-7	.
TGTGCCAGCAGTTTGAGGGGTATCGGCTACACCTTC	CASSLRGIGYTF	.	TRBV6-5	TRBJ1-2	.
TGTGCCAGCAGCTTAGCGGGGGTAGACACCGGGGAGCTGTTTTTT	CASSLAGVDTGELFF	.	TRBV7-9	TRBJ2-2	.
TGTGCCAGCAGCGTTAGCGGGGGGGGCAATGAGCAGTTCTTC	CASSVSGGGNEQFF	.	TRBV9	TRBJ2-1	TRBD2
TGTGCCAGCGAGGGACAGGGGGCCTACAATGAGCAGTTCTTC	CASEGQGAYNEQFF	few	TRBV5-4	TRBJ2-1	TRBD1
TGTGCCAGCAGTGAAACTATACAGGGGGCGCGGAGAGAAAAACTGTTTTTT	CASSETIQGARREKLFF	.	TRBV6-1	TRBJ1-4	TRBD1
TGCGCCAGCAGCTCCGCCCACACAGATACGCAGTATTTT	CASSSAHTDTQYF	.	TRBV5-1	TRBJ2-3	.
TGTGCCAGCAGCTCCGACAACAGGGGATATACGCAGTATTTT	CASSSDNRGYTQYF	.	TRBV11-2	TRBJ2-3	TRBD1
TGTGCCAGCAGCTTAGAGGACAGAAACTATGGCTACACCTTC	CASSLEDRNYGYTF	.	TRBV7-9	TRBJ1-2	.
TGTGCCAGCATGGTTGGCGGGGGTCCCTACGAGCAGTACTTC	CASMVGGGPYEQYF	few	TRBV2	TRBJ2-7	TRBD2
TGTGCCAGCGGGGCGGGGGTATATGAAAAACTGTTTTTT	CASGAGVYEKLFF	.	TRBV21-1	TRBJ1-4	.
TGTGCCAGCAGTGCCCGGCGGAGCCCAGTATCTCTTAGCAATCAGCCCCAGCATTTT	CASSARRSPVSLSNQPQHF	once	TRBV2	TRBJ1-5	.
TGTGCCAGCAGCCAAGGGACAGGGAAGTATGGCTACACCTTC	CASSQGTGKYGYTF	once	TRBV14	TRBJ1-2	TRBD1
TGTGCCAGCAGATTTGGACAGGGGCCCTCCTACGAGCAGTACTTC	CASRFGQGPSYEQYF	.	TRBV5-5	TRBJ2-7	TRBD1
TGTGCCAGTAGTACGGTAGGGAGAGGAACTGAAGCTTTCTTT	CASSTVGRGTEAFF	.	TRBV19	TRBJ1-1	.
TGTGCCAGCAGTGAAGGGGGGCCCGGGACACAGGAGACCCAGTACTTC	CASSEGGPGTQETQYF	few	TRBV2	TRBJ2-5	.